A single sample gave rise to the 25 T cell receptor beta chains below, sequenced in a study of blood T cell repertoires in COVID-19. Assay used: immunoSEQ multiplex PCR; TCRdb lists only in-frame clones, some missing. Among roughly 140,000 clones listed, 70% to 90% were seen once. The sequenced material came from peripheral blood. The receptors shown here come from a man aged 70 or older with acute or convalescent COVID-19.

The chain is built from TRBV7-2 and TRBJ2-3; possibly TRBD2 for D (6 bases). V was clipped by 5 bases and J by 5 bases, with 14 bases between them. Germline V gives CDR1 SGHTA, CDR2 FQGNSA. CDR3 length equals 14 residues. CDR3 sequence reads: CASSPGTGVDTQYF. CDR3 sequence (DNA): TGTGCCAGCAGCCCCGGGACGGGGGTAGATACGCAGTATTTT.

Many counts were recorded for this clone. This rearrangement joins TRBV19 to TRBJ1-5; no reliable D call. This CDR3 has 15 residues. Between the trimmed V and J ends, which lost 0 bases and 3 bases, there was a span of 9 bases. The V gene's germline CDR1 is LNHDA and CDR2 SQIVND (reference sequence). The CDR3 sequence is CASSIDLRDNQPQHF. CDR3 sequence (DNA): TGTGCCAGTAGTATAGATCTGCGAGACAATCAGCCCCAGCATTTT.

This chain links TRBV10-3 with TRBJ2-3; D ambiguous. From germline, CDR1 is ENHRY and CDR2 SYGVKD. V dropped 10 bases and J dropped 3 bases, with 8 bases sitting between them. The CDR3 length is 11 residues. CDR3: CATQLTDTQYF. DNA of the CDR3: TGTGCCACCCAACTAACAGATACGCAGTATTTT.

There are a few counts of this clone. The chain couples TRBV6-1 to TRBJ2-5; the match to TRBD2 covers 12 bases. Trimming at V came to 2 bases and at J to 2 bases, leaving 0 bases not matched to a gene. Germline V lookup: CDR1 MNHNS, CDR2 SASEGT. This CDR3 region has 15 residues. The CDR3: CASSELAGGQETQYF. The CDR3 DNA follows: TGTGCCAGCAGTGAACTAGCGGGAGGGCAAGAGACCCAGTACTTC.

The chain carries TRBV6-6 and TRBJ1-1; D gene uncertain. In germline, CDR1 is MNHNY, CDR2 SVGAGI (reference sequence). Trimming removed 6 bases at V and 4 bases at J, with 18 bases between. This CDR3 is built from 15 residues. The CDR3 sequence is CASRPSRREGTEAFF. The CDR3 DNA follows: TGTGCCAGCAGGCCCTCCCGCCGGGAGGGCACTGAAGCTTTCTTT.

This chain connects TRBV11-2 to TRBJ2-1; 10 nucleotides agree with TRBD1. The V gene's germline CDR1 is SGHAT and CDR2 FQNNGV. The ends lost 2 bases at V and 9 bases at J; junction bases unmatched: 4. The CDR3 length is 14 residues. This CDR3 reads CASSLPGQGREQFF. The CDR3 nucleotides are TGTGCCAGCAGCTTACCGGGACAGGGGCGTGAGCAGTTCTTC.

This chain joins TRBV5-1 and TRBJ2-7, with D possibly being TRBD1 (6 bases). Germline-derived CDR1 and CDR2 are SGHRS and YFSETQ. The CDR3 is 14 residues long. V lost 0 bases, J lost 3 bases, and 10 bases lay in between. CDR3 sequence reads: CASSLDREGYEQYF. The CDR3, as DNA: TGCGCCAGCAGCTTGGACAGGGAAGGCTACGAGCAGTACTTC.

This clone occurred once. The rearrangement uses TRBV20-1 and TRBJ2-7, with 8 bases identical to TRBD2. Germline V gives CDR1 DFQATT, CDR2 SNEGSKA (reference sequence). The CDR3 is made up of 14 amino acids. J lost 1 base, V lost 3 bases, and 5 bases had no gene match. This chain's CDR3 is CSASRLAGSYEQYF. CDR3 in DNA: TGCAGTGCTAGTAGGCTAGCGGGTTCCTACGAGCAGTACTTC.

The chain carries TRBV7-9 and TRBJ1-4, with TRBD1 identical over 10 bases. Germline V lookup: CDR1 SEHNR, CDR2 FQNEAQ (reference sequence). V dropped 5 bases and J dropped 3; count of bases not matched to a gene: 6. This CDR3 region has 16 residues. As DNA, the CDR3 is TGTGCCAGCAGCCCAGGGACAGGGGTTCCTAATGAAAAACTGTTTTTT. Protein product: CASSPGTGVPNEKLFF. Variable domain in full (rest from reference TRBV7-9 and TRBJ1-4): DTGVSQNPRHKITKRGQNVTFRCDPISEHNRLYWYRQTLGQGPEFLTYFQNEAQLEKSRLLSDRFSAERPKGSFSTLEIQRTEQGDSAMYLCASSPGTGVPNEKLFFGSGTQLSVL.

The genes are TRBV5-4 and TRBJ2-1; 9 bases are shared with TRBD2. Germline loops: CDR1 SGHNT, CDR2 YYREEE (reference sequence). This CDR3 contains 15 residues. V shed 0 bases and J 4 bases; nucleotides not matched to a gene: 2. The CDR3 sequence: CASSLGTSDYNEQFF. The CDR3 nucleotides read TGTGCCAGCAGCTTGGGGACTAGCGATTACAATGAGCAGTTCTTC. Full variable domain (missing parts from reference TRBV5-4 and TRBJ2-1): ETGVTQSPTHLIKTRGQQVTLRCSSQSGHNTVSWYQQALGQGPQFIFQYYREEENGRGNFPPRFSGLQFPNYSSELNVNALELDDSALYLCASSLGTSDYNEQFFGPGTRLTVL.

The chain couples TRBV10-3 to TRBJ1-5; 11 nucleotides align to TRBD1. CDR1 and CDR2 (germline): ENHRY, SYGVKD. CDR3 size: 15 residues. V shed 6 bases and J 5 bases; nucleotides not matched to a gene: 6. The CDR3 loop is CAISQGQGGDQPQHF. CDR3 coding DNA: TGTGCCATCAGCCAGGGACAGGGGGGGGATCAGCCCCAGCATTTT.

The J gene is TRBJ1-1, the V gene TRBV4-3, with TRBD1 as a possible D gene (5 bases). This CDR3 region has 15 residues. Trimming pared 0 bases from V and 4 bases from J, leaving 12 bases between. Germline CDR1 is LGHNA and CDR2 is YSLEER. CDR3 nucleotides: TGCGCCAGCAGCCAAGAACGGGGGAGGACCACTGAAGCTTTCTTT. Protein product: CASSQERGRTTEAFF.

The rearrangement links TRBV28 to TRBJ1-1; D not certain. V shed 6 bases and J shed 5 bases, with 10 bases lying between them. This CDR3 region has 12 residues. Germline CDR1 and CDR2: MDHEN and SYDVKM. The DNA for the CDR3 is TGTGCCAGCAGCCGCGGAGGGACTGAAGCTTTCTTT. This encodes CASSRGGTEAFF.

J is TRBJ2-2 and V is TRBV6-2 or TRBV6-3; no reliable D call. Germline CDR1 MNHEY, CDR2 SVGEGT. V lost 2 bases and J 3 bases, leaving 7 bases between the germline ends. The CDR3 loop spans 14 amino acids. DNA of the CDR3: TGTGCCAGCAGTTACAAGGAGTACACCGGGGAGCTGTTTTTT. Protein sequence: CASSYKEYTGELFF.

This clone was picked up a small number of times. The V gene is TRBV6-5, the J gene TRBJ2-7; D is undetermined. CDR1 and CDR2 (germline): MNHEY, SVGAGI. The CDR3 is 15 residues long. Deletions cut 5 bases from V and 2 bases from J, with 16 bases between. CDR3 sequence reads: CASSSVGTSTYEQYF. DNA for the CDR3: TGTGCCAGCAGTAGCGTGGGTACATCCACCTACGAGCAGTACTTC.

In DNA, the CDR3 is TGTGCCTGGAGTGCCCCGACTAGCGCCTACGAGCAGTACTTC. Its translation is CAWSAPTSAYEQYF. This sequence joins TRBV30 and TRBJ2-7, with 8 bases identical to TRBD2. The ends lost 1 base at V and 2 bases at J; junction bases unmatched: 4. CDR1 is GTSNPN and CDR2 is SVGIG in the germline V gene (reference sequence). This CDR3 spans 14 amino acids. The full variable domain, with the rest looked up from reference TRBV30 and TRBJ2-7, is SQTIHQWPATLVQPVGSPLSLECTVEGTSNPNLYWYRQAAGRGLQLLFYSVGIGQISSEVPQNLSASRPQDRQFILSSKKLLLSDSGFYLCAWSAPTSAYEQYFGPGTRLTVT.

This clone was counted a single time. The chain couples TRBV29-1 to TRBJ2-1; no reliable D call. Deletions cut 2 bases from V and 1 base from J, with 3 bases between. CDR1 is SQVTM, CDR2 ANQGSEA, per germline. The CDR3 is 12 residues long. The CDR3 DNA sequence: TGCAGCGTTGAACTGTCCTACAATGAGCAGTTCTTC. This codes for CSVELSYNEQFF.

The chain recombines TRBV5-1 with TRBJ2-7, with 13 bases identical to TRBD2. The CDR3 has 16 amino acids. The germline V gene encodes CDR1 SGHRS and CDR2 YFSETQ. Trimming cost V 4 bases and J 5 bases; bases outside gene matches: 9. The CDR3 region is CASSIQGLAGSNEQYF. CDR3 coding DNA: TGCGCCAGCAGCATTCAGGGACTAGCGGGAAGTAACGAGCAGTACTTC.

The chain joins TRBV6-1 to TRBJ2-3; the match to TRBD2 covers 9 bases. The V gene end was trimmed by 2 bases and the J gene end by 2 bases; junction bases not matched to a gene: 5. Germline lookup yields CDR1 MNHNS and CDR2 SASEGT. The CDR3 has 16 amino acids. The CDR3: CASSESLAGNTDTQYF. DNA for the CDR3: TGTGCCAGCAGTGAATCGCTAGCGGGGAACACAGATACGCAGTATTTT.

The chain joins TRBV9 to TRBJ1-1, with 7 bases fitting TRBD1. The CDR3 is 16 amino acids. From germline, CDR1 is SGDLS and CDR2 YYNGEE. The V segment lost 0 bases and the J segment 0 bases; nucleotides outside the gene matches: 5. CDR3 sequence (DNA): TGTGCCAGCAGCGTAGTGGCAGGGGGTCTGAACACTGAAGCTTTCTTT. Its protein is CASSVVAGGLNTEAFF.

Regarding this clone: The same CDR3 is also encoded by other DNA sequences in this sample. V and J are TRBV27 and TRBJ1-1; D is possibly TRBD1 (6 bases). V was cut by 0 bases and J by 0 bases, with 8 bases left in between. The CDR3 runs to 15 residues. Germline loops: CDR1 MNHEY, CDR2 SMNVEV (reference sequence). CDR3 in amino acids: CASSLSRGLNTEAFF. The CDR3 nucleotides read TGTGCCAGCAGTTTATCCAGGGGACTGAACACTGAAGCTTTCTTT.

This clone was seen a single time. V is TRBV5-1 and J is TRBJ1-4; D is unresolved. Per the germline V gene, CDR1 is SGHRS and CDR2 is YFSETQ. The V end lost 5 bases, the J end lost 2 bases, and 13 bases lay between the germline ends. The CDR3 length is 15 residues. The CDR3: CASRGRTATNEKLFF. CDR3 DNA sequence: TGCGCCAGCAGGGGCCGCACCGCGACTAATGAAAAACTGTTTTTT. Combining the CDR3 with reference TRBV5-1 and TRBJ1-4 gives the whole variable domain KAGVTQTPRYLIKTRGQQVTLSCSPISGHRSVSWYQQTPGQGLQFLFEYFSETQRNKGNFPGRFSGRQFSNSRSEMNVSTLELGDSALYLCASRGRTATNEKLFFGSGTQLSVL.

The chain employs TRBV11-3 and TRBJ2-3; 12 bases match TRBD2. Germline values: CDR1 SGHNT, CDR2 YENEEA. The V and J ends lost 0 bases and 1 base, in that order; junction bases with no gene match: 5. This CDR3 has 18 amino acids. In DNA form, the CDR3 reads TGTGCCAGCAGCTTAGACGGAAGACTAGCGGGAGGCACAGATACGCAGTATTTT. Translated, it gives CASSLDGRLAGGTDTQYF.

CDR3 sequence: CASSFGPSQYNEQFF. CDR3 nucleotides: TGTGCCAGCAGCTTTGGGCCCTCACAATACAATGAGCAGTTCTTC. This chain uses TRBV11-3 with TRBJ2-1; D unresolved. Germline V lookup: CDR1 SGHNT, CDR2 YENEEA. CDR3 length equals 15 residues. The V end lost 3 bases, the J end lost 4 bases, and 13 bases lay between the germline ends.

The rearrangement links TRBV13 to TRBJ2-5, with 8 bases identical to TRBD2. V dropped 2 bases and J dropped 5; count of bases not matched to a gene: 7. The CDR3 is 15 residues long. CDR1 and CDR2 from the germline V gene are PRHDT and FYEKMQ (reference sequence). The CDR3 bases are TGTGCCAGCAGCTTAATTGCGGGAGGAGGGGAGACCCAGTACTTC. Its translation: CASSLIAGGGETQYF.